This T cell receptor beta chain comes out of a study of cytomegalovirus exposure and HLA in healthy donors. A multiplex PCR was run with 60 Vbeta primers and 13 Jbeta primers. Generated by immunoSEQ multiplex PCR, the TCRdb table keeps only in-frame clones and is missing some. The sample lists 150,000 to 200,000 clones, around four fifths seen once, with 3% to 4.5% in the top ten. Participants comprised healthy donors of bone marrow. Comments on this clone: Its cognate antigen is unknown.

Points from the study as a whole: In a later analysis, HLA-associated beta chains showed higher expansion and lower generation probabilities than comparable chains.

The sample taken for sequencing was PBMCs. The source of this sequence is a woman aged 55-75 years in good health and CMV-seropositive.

The CDR3: CASSPTSGPYEQYF. The DNA of the CDR3 is TGTGCCAGCAGTCCAACTAGCGGACCCTACGAGCAGTACTTC. The gene calls are TRBV27 and TRBJ2-7; TRBD2 matches 8 bases. The CDR3 length is 14 residues. The germline gives CDR1 MNHEY, CDR2 SMNVEV (reference sequence). J gave up 2 bases and V 5 bases, and 5 bases lay outside the gene matches.